One sample yielded the 18 T cell receptor beta chains listed below, sequenced in a study of T cell clones after liver transplantation. The data were produced by immunoSEQ multiplex PCR, yet TCRdb's version contains in-frame clones alone and is incomplete. The table lists about 70,000 clones, about four fifths of them singletons. Sample: CD4+ T cells from blood, taken 12 months after liver transplant. The receptors shown here come from a human patient who received a liver transplant. Part of the T cells may come from the graft donor.

The chain links TRBV2 to TRBJ1-5, with D tentatively TRBD1 (6 bases). Germline CDR1 and CDR2: SNHLY and FYNNEI. V lost 3 bases to trimming and J lost 4 bases, with 22 bases between them. The CDR3 is 18 amino acids. The CDR3 region is CASSEGAMGGSGNQPQHF. For the CDR3, the DNA is TGTGCCAGCAGTGAGGGGGCGATGGGGGGCTCTGGGAATCAGCCCCAGCATTTT.

The chain recombines TRBV19 with TRBJ1-3, with D possibly matching TRBD1 (6 bases). Germline V gene data show CDR1 as LNHDA and CDR2 as SQIVND (reference sequence). This CDR3 is built from 16 residues. The V and J ends lost 5 bases and 2 bases respectively, with 16 bases between them. The CDR3 DNA follows: TGTGCCAGTAGTGGCGACAGGATTATCGCTGGAAACACCATATATTTT. This translates into CASSGDRIIAGNTIYF.

The V and J genes are TRBV4-1 and TRBJ1-2; D ambiguous. Germline V gene lookup returns CDR1 MGHRA and CDR2 YSYEKL. The length of the CDR3 is 17 residues. Trimming took 4 bases from V and 1 from J, leaving 19 bases between them. CDR3 amino acids: CASSPSRTRSLNYGYTF. The CDR3 bases are TGCGCCAGCAGCCCTTCTAGGACTCGGTCCCTTAACTATGGCTACACCTTC.

The J gene is TRBJ1-1, the V gene TRBV30; weak D call: TRBD1 (5 bases). V lost 3 bases to trimming and J lost 0 bases, with 8 bases between them. CDR1 and CDR2 from the germline V gene are GTSNPN and SVGIG (reference sequence). CDR3 size: 13 residues. The CDR3, as DNA: TGTGCCTGGAGGGGACTGATGAACACTGAAGCTTTCTTT. Its translation: CAWRGLMNTEAFF.

This clone was seen a handful of times. V gene TRBV20-1 combines with J gene TRBJ2-7, with unresolved D. This CDR3 spans 11 amino acids. V lost 3 bases and J 3 bases, leaving 6 bases between the germline ends. In germline, CDR1 is DFQATT, CDR2 SNEGSKA (reference sequence). In DNA form, the CDR3 reads TGCAGTGCTAGTGAGGACTACGAGCAGTACTTC. Protein: CSASEDYEQYF.

The V and J genes are TRBV5-1 and TRBJ2-1; 7 bases agree with TRBD2. There are 16 residues in the CDR3. CDR1 and CDR2 from the germline V gene are SGHRS and YFSETQ. The junction had 18 bases not matched to a gene; V was cut back by 7 bases and J by 8 bases. This chain's CDR3 is CASARRREIVEDEQFF. The CDR3 nucleotides read TGCGCCAGCGCCCGAAGGCGGGAGATAGTTGAGGATGAGCAGTTCTTC.

Details on this clone: Additional DNA sequences in this sample encode the identical CDR3. The chain combines TRBV28 with TRBJ2-7; D not resolved. This CDR3 comprises 10 residues. V lost 8 bases, J lost 3 bases, and 5 bases lay in between. From germline, CDR1 is MDHEN and CDR2 SYDVKM. In nucleotides, the CDR3 is TGTGCCAGCTCGCGCTACGAGCAGTACTTC. This encodes CASSRYEQYF. Looking up the rest from reference TRBV28 and TRBJ2-7 gives the full variable domain: DVKVTQSSRYLVKRTGEKVFLECVQDMDHENMFWYRQDPGLGLRLIYFSYDVKMKEKGDIPEGYSVSREKKERFSLILESASTNQTSMYLCASSRYEQYFGPGTRLTVT.

This clone was seen just once. The chain recombines TRBV18 with TRBJ1-1; possible D gene TRBD1, 6 bases. The V gene lost 5 bases and the J gene lost 0 bases, with 16 bases spanning the gap. The germline V gene has CDR1 KGHSH and CDR2 LQKENI. This CDR3 contains 16 residues. CDR3 protein: CASSTFHRAMNTEAFF. The CDR3 DNA reads as TGTGCCAGCTCAACCTTTCACAGGGCCATGAACACTGAAGCTTTCTTT.

The J gene is TRBJ2-5, the V gene TRBV5-3; TRBD2 matches at 15 bases. TRBV5-3 is treated as an ORF (open reading frame) with a function not yet certain. The CDR3 sequence is 21 residues long. J lost 0 bases, V lost 2 bases, and 14 bases had no gene match. The CDR3 protein is CARSFSSSGTSGGRYQETQYF. The CDR3 DNA is TGTGCCAGAAGCTTCTCGTCCTCCGGGACTAGCGGGGGGAGATACCAAGAGACCCAGTACTTC.

This clone was counted only a few times. The genes are TRBV28 and TRBJ1-4; D is unclear. The V gene lost 1 base and the J gene lost 11 bases, with 17 bases spanning the gap. The germline V gene has CDR1 MDHEN and CDR2 SYDVKM. The CDR3 consists of 15 residues. CDR3: CASSLSSGDHGKLFF. DNA of the CDR3: TGTGCCAGCAGTTTATCGTCAGGTGACCATGGGAAACTGTTTTTT.

The chain is built from TRBV6-1 and TRBJ1-5; 7 nucleotides agree with TRBD1. The V and J ends lost 4 bases and 6 bases, in that order; junction bases with no gene match: 9. Germline values: CDR1 MNHNS, CDR2 SASEGT. This CDR3 spans 15 amino acids. The CDR3 region has the DNA TGTGCCAGCAGTGCCATGACAGGGTCGAGTCAGCCCCAGCATTTT. Translating it yields CASSAMTGSSQPQHF.

The chain is built from TRBV29-1 and TRBJ2-3; 10 bases are a match to TRBD2. The CDR3 length is 16 residues. Losses at the gene ends were 3 bases for V and 5 bases for J; bases not matched to a gene: 11. Germline-derived CDR1 and CDR2 are SQVTM and ANQGSEA. In DNA, the CDR3 is TGCAGCGTTGAGGTAGGGACTAGCGCCCGCGGAGATACGCAGTATTTT. Amino acid sequence: CSVEVGTSARGDTQYF.

A few counts support this clone. The V and J genes are TRBV2 and TRBJ1-5; the D gene is possibly TRBD1 (6 bases). CDR3 length equals 17 residues. Per germline, CDR1 SNHLY and CDR2 FYNNEI. The V end was cut by 2 bases, the J end by 3 bases, with 17 bases between. CDR3 residues: CASSELGWTAPNQPQHF. The CDR3 nucleotides are TGTGCCAGCAGTGAATTGGGTTGGACAGCGCCCAATCAGCCCCAGCATTTT.

The chain couples TRBV4-1 to TRBJ1-2, with unresolved D. The germline gives CDR1 MGHRA, CDR2 YSYEKL. The V gene lost 0 bases and the J gene lost 2 bases, with 16 bases spanning the gap. CDR3 size: 17 residues. The CDR3 bases are TGCGCCAGCAGCCAAGATCGTTTAGGCAGCCGGAACTATGGCTACACCTTC. Residues: CASSQDRLGSRNYGYTF.

J is TRBJ1-1 and V is TRBV6-5; D is unclear. Germline CDR1 and CDR2: MNHEY and SVGAGI. With 0 bases removed from V and 1 base from J, the gap between germline ends came to 9 bases. This CDR3 comprises 15 residues. The CDR3 region has the DNA TGTGCCAGCAGTTACTCAGGAGGACCGAACACTGAAGCTTTCTTT. Its translation is CASSYSGGPNTEAFF.

This clone was detected only a few times. CDR3 sequence: CASSLQGGIYGYTF. In DNA, the CDR3 is TGCGCCAGCAGCTTGCAGGGCGGGATCTATGGCTACACCTTC. The chain has TRBV5-1 and TRBJ1-2, with TRBD1 as a possible D gene (5 bases). The CDR3 loop spans 14 amino acids. V was cut by 1 base and J by 4 bases, with 11 bases left in between. CDR1 is SGHRS, CDR2 YFSETQ, per germline. Full variable domain (missing parts from reference TRBV5-1 and TRBJ1-2): KAGVTQTPRYLIKTRGQQVTLSCSPISGHRSVSWYQQTPGQGLQFLFEYFSETQRNKGNFPGRFSGRQFSNSRSEMNVSTLELGDSALYLCASSLQGGIYGYTFGSGTRLTVV.

The V gene is TRBV9, the J gene TRBJ2-5; D possibly corresponds to TRBD2 (6 bases). Germline CDR1 SGDLS, CDR2 YYNGEE. The V end was cut by 0 bases, the J end by 2 bases, with 11 bases between. The CDR3 contains 15 residues. The CDR3 loop reads CASSVEFLAQETQYF. The CDR3 region has the DNA TGTGCCAGCAGCGTAGAGTTTCTAGCGCAAGAGACCCAGTACTTC.

V gene TRBV7-8 combines with J gene TRBJ1-1; D gene unclear. The CDR3 sequence is 14 residues long. Germline CDR1 is SGHVS and CDR2 is FQNEAQ. V lost 4 bases, J lost 7 bases, and 16 bases lay in between. The CDR3 loop is CASSSNFDGFEAFF. CDR3 coding DNA: TGTGCCAGCAGCTCCAATTTTGACGGATTTGAAGCTTTCTTT.